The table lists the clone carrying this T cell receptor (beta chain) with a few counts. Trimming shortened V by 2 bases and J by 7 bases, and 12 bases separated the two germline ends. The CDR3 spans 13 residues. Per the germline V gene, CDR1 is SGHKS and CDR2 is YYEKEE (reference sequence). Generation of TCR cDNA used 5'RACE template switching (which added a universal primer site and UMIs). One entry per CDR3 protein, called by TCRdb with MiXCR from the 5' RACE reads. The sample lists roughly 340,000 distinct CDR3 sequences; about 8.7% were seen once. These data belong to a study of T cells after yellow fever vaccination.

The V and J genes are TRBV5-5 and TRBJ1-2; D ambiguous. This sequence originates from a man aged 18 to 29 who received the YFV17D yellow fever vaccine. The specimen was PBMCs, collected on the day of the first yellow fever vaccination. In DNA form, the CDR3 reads TGTGCCAGCAGCTTTTCCGGGTTGAGTGGCTACACCTTC. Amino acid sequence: CASSFSGLSGYTF.